One and the same sample provided the 15 T cell receptor beta chains below, sequenced in a study of T cell responses to AZD1222 COVID-19 vaccine. Some clones are missing from TCRdb's copy, which holds only in-frame ones; the method was immunoSEQ multiplex PCR. The repertoire holds about 72,000 clones, with 89% as singletons. Material: peripheral blood, obtained 28 days after the second AZD1222 dose. These receptor sequences come from an adult who received the AZD1222 COVID-19 vaccine.

The genes are TRBV10-3 and TRBJ2-2, with 10 positions matching TRBD1. The CDR3 runs to 18 residues. V dropped 5 bases and J dropped 2; count of bases not matched to a gene: 11. Germline loops: CDR1 ENHRY, CDR2 SYGVKD. CDR3 in amino acids: CAISRNPGQGRNTGELFF. CDR3 nucleotides: TGTGCCATCAGTAGAAACCCGGGACAGGGGCGCAACACCGGGGAGCTGTTTTTT.

The V gene is TRBV27, the J gene TRBJ1-2; D is uncertain. The CDR3 loop spans 13 amino acids. The V end was cut by 6 bases, the J end by 8 bases, with 16 bases between. Looked up from germline, CDR1 is MNHEY and CDR2 is SMNVEV (reference sequence). CDR3: CASSLYPQSGYTF. CDR3 DNA: TGTGCCAGCAGCCTATATCCCCAGTCAGGCTACACCTTC.

This chain uses TRBV30 with TRBJ1-4; no definite D call. Germline V gene data show CDR1 as GTSNPN and CDR2 as SVGIG (reference sequence). This CDR3 spans 16 amino acids. Deletions cut 0 bases from V and 0 bases from J, with 11 bases between. The CDR3 DNA sequence: TGTGCCTGGAGTGTAGGGCAGTTTGCAACTAATGAAAAACTGTTTTTT. It is translated as CAWSVGQFATNEKLFF.

This chain joins TRBV5-1 and TRBJ1-1; D call uncertain. Germline CDR1 SGHRS, CDR2 YFSETQ. The CDR3 contains 14 residues. Trimming pared 6 bases from V and 1 base from J, leaving 13 bases between. CDR3 in amino acids: CASTYGAPNTEAFF. Here the CDR3 DNA reads TGCGCCAGCACCTACGGAGCTCCGAACACTGAAGCTTTCTTT.

The CDR3 coding sequence is TGTGCCAGCAGCTTAGCGAAGGGGGACTACTACAATGAGCAGTTCTTC. Translation: CASSLAKGDYYNEQFF. The chain combines TRBV7-2 with TRBJ2-1; a weak D match, TRBD2 (7 bases). V lost 0 bases to trimming and J lost 3 bases, with 12 bases between them. The CDR3 spans 16 residues. The V gene's germline CDR1 is SGHTA and CDR2 FQGNSA.

The V gene is TRBV11-3, the J gene TRBJ2-1, with 7 nucleotides matching TRBD1. There are 16 residues in the CDR3. Trimming removed 2 bases from V and 4 bases from J; junction bases left unmatched: 8. Germline assignment: CDR1 SGHNT and CDR2 YENEEA. CDR3 bases: TGTGCCAGCAGCTTATTTTCGGGACAGACATACAATGAGCAGTTCTTC. Translating it yields CASSLFSGQTYNEQFF.

This chain joins TRBV16 and TRBJ1-5; D may be TRBD1 (5 bases). Trimming left V 5 bases short and J 4 bases short, with 12 bases between. This CDR3 spans 14 amino acids. Germline V CDR1 and CDR2: KGHSY, FQNENV. CDR3 in DNA: TGTGCCAGCAGCTCAGGAGACAGAAATCAGCCCCAGCATTTT. It encodes CASSSGDRNQPQHF.

The V gene is TRBV7-9, the J gene TRBJ1-2; D ambiguous. The germline V gene encodes CDR1 SEHNR and CDR2 FQNEAQ (reference sequence). V was cut by 5 bases and J by 6 bases, with 19 bases left in between. This CDR3 has 15 amino acids. The CDR3 here is CASSNSHSALHGYTF. The CDR3 DNA reads as TGTGCCAGCAGCAACTCACACTCAGCCCTTCATGGCTACACCTTC.

The V gene is TRBV28, the J gene TRBJ2-5, with D perhaps matching TRBD1 (6 bases). Looked up from germline, CDR1 is MDHEN and CDR2 is SYDVKM. V was clipped by 3 bases and J by 1 base, with 18 bases between them. The CDR3 loop spans 17 amino acids. The chain's CDR3 is CASSFLADRVSQETQYF. The DNA for the CDR3 is TGTGCCAGCAGTTTTCTTGCGGACAGAGTATCCCAAGAGACCCAGTACTTC.

A few counts support this clone. This chain links TRBV7-6 with TRBJ1-6; TRBD1 matches at 7 bases. J lost 7 bases, V lost 2 bases, and 8 bases had no gene match. Germline V CDR1 and CDR2: SGHVS, FNYEAQ. There are 16 residues in the CDR3. CDR3 nucleotide sequence: TGTGCCAGCAGCTTATCCGGGACAGAGAGGAATTCACCCCTCCACTTT. Amino acid sequence: CASSLSGTERNSPLHF.

The V call is TRBV5-6, the J call TRBJ2-5; 8 bases map to TRBD1. Germline V gives CDR1 SGHDT, CDR2 YYEEEE. V was clipped by 4 bases and J by 1 base; unmatched bases: 12. The CDR3 runs to 17 residues. Here the CDR3 reads CASSPLPGQGGQETQYF. Here the CDR3 DNA reads TGTGCCAGCAGCCCCCTCCCCGGACAGGGAGGCCAAGAGACCCAGTACTTC.

This clone has a single count. CDR3 nucleotide sequence: TGTGCCAGCAGTGAAGCAAGACAATATACATCCTCACCCCTCCACTTT. Translation: CASSEARQYTSSPLHF. This chain links TRBV2 with TRBJ1-6; D remains ambiguous. This CDR3 spans 16 amino acids. Germline CDR1 and CDR2: SNHLY and FYNNEI. The V end was cut by 0 bases, the J end by 10 bases, with 16 bases between.

The V and J genes are TRBV7-9 and TRBJ2-4, with 13 bases lining up with TRBD2. CDR1 is SEHNR, CDR2 FQNEAQ, per germline (reference sequence). The CDR3 contains 17 residues. The ends lost 6 bases at V and 3 bases at J; junction bases unmatched: 8. CDR3 DNA: TGTGCCAGCAGTTGGACTAGCGGGAGTAGGGGCAAAAACATTCAGTACTTC. Its translation: CASSWTSGSRGKNIQYF.

The chain is built from TRBV19 and TRBJ1-2; possible D gene TRBD1, 5 bases. Germline V gene data show CDR1 as LNHDA and CDR2 as SQIVND (reference sequence). Trimming pared 4 bases from V and 8 bases from J, leaving 17 bases between. This CDR3 region has 14 residues. For the CDR3, the DNA is TGTGCCAGTAGTACCCCCCGTGCAGGGCTCGGCTACACCTTC. This encodes CASSTPRAGLGYTF.

The chain recombines TRBV6-5 with TRBJ1-5; a possible D gene is TRBD1 (5 bases). The CDR3 loop spans 14 amino acids. V shed 6 bases and J shed 5 bases, with 14 bases lying between them. Germline values: CDR1 MNHEY, CDR2 SVGAGI. This chain's CDR3 is CASSPEGVYQPQHF. The CDR3 coding sequence is TGTGCCAGCAGCCCAGAAGGGGTCTATCAGCCCCAGCATTTT.